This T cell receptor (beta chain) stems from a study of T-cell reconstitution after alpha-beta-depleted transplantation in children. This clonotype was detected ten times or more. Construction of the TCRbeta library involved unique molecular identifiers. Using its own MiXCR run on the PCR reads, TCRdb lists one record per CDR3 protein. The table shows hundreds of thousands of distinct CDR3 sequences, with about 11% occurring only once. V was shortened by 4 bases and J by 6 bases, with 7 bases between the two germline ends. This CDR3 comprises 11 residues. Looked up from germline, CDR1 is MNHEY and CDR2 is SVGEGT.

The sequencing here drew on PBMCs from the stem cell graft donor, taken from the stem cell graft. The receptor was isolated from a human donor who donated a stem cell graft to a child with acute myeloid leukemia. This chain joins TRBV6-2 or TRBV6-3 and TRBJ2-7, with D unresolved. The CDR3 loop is CASSWAIEQYF. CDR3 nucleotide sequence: TGTGCCAGCAGTTGGGCGATCGAGCAGTACTTC.